The rows below give T cell receptor beta chains drawn from one sample of a study of OX40 agonist ivuxolimab in advanced cancers. Profiled with immunoSEQ multiplex PCR; TCRdb holds only in-frame clones, not every one. This sample carries about 47,000 clones, around 84% of them seen once, and the ten largest clones take roughly 23%. The sample consisted of CD4+ or CD8+ T cells sorted from blood, taken in a trial of the OX40 agonist ivuxolimab. These receptors were collected from an adult with an advanced solid tumor such as melanoma, head and neck, liver or kidney cancer. Each CDR3 is given with its conserved first and last residue. Fields, in order: clone size, V gene, D gene, J gene, CDR3 protein, CDR3 DNA. D genes are given only for firm matches. Clone size is shown for a subset of rows, as once, few, many or a class of expanded clone.

>-|TRBV11-2|-|TRBJ1-4
CASSLVGARVLEKLFF
TGTGCCAGCAGCTTAGTTGGGGCCAGGGTACTCGAAAAACTGTTTTTT
>-|TRBV6-5|-|TRBJ2-1
CASSYDTYNEQFF
TGTGCCAGCAGTTACGACACGTACAATGAGCAGTTCTTC
>-|TRBV7-8|-|TRBJ1-5
CASSLGGRGNQPQHF
TGTGCCAGCAGCTTAGGGGGCCGGGGAAATCAGCCCCAGCATTTT
>-|TRBV7-9|-|TRBJ2-2
CASSLYGAGELFF
TGTGCCAGCAGCTTATATGGGGCCGGGGAGCTGTTTTTT
>-|TRBV6-1|TRBD2|TRBJ2-1
CASSELVAGGTEQFF
TGTGCCAGCAGTGAATTGGTGGCGGGAGGGACCGAGCAGTTCTTC
>once|TRBV2|-|TRBJ2-3
CASSEGTSAPTDTQYF
TGTGCCAGCAGTGAAGGAACTTCTGCACCCACAGATACGCAGTATTTT
>-|TRBV9|-|TRBJ2-1
CASSVTSETPYNEQFF
TGTGCCAGCAGCGTAACATCCGAGACTCCGTACAATGAGCAGTTCTTC
>many|TRBV19|-|TRBJ1-1
CASSIGGGEAFF
TGTGCCAGTAGTATAGGGGGTGGTGAAGCTTTCTTT
>-|TRBV4-3|TRBD1|TRBJ2-1
CASSQEETGGNEQFF
TGCGCCAGCAGCCAAGAGGAAACAGGGGGCAATGAGCAGTTCTTC
>-|TRBV7-2|TRBD1|TRBJ2-2
CASSLGQGTGMLFF
TGTGCCAGCAGCTTAGGACAGGGAACGGGGATGCTGTTTTTT